This T cell receptor (beta chain) was recovered during a study of T cells in Graves' hyperthyroidism and ophthalmopathy. Background on the study: Peripheral blood was taken when the disease was first diagnosed, before any treatment began. Findings of the study overall: The majority of expanded thyroid clonotypes above 0.001 also appeared in blood.

Ophthalmopathy in the patients scored at least 3 on Clinical Activity Score and at least 4 on NOSPECS grade, lasting under 3 months. Exclusion of patients followed from uncontrolled infection, other autoimmune disease, pregnancy or lactation. TCR beta CDR3 regions were amplified from RNA. First-round RT-PCR with HTBI primers amplified the TCR CDR3 region. Using its own MiXCR run on the multiplex PCR reads, TCRdb lists one record per CDR3 protein. The sample contains approximately 350,000 distinct CDR3 sequences, roughly 15% of which appear only once. The CDR3 runs to 17 residues. The germline CDR1 and CDR2 sequences are MDHEN and SYDVKM. Trimming at V came to 2 bases and at J to 6 bases, leaving 9 bases not matched to a gene. This clonotype was counted at least ten times. Its specificity is unknown.

This rearrangement joins TRBV28 to TRBJ2-2; 10 bases align to TRBD1. Sequenced input: blood. The TCR sequence derives from a woman in her sixties or seventies with Graves' ophthalmopathy. The CDR3: CASSLAGRTGGSGELFF. In DNA, the CDR3 is TGTGCCAGCAGTTTAGCTGGAAGGACAGGGGGGTCCGGGGAGCTGTTTTTT.